Presented here are 30 T cell receptor beta chains from one specimen sequenced in a study of blood T cell repertoires in COVID-19. The repertoire was sequenced with immunoSEQ multiplex PCR; TCRdb's copy has only in-frame clones and lacks some. The sample includes approximately 330,000 clones, 85% to 90% seen only once; the top ten take about 9.4%. Sequenced: PBMCs or T cells enriched from blood (not recorded which). These receptors were collected from a woman younger than 45 who had recovered from COVID-19.

The CDR3 region is CASSRGTVVYQPQHF. The CDR3 DNA follows: TGTGCCAGCAGCCGGGGGACAGTCGTTTATCAGCCCCAGCATTTT. The V call is TRBV6-5, the J call TRBJ1-5; 7 nucleotides agree with TRBD1. J gave up 5 bases and V 6 bases, and 10 bases lay outside the gene matches. The CDR3 has 15 amino acids. Germline V CDR1 and CDR2: MNHEY, SVGAGI.

V and J are TRBV6-1 and TRBJ2-7; D unresolved. The CDR3 consists of 11 residues. Trimming pared 8 bases from V and 3 bases from J, leaving 8 bases between. CDR1 MNHNS and CDR2 SASEGT come from the germline V gene. CDR3 nucleotides: TGTGCCAGCTCCAGTTTCTACGAGCAGTACTTC. This codes for CASSSFYEQYF.

The chain combines TRBV5-4 with TRBJ1-1; D remains unclear. V was clipped by 0 bases and J by 0 bases, with 9 bases between them. The CDR3 sequence is 15 residues long. CDR1 and CDR2 from the germline V gene are SGHNT and YYREEE (reference sequence). The CDR3 DNA is TGTGCCAGCAGCTTGGGTCCGGTCATGAACACTGAAGCTTTCTTT. It yields the protein CASSLGPVMNTEAFF.

A few counts support this clone. This sequence joins TRBV4-1 and TRBJ1-4; D is undetermined. V was pared by 0 bases and J by 13 bases, with 15 bases between. Germline V gives CDR1 MGHRA, CDR2 YSYEKL. CDR3 size: 14 residues. The CDR3 spells CASSQENSINPLFF. The CDR3 DNA reads as TGCGCCAGCAGCCAAGAGAACTCTATAAACCCACTGTTTTTT.

This clone was seen just once. The gene calls are TRBV5-8 and TRBJ1-3, with a weak D call TRBD1 (5 bases). This CDR3 is 19 amino acids long. Trimming stripped 0 bases from V and 0 bases from J, with 19 bases between. The germline V gene encodes CDR1 SGHTS and CDR2 YDEGEE. CDR3 residues: CASSLAGSGGTFSGNTIYF. The CDR3, as DNA: TGTGCCAGCAGCTTGGCTGGCTCAGGCGGGACTTTCTCTGGAAACACCATATATTTT.

The V gene is TRBV14, the J gene TRBJ2-1; 8 bases map to TRBD2. This CDR3 is 14 amino acids long. CDR1 and CDR2 from the germline V gene are SGHDN and FVKESK. Trimming took 4 bases from V and 13 from J; bases not matched to a gene: 12. The CDR3 DNA is TGTGCCAGCAGCCGCGATTCCGGCGGGAGGTCTCAGTTCTTC. Its protein product is CASSRDSGGRSQFF.

The V call is TRBV5-6, the J call TRBJ2-1; D possibly corresponds to TRBD2 (6 bases). The CDR3 length is 13 residues. The V and J ends lost 4 bases and 4 bases respectively, with 9 bases between them. CDR1 and CDR2 (germline): SGHDT, YYEEEE. The CDR3 DNA reads as TGTGCCAGCAGCCAAAGCGGGTACAATGAGCAGTTCTTC. Amino acid sequence: CASSQSGYNEQFF. The variable domain in full, with the rest retrieved from reference TRBV5-6 and TRBJ2-1, is DAGVTQSPTHLIKTRGQQVTLRCSPKSGHDTVSWYQQALGQGPQFIFQYYEEEERQRGNFPDRFSGHQFPNYSSELNVNALLLGDSALYLCASSQSGYNEQFFGPGTRLTVL.

The sample holds one count of this clone. The V gene is TRBV2, the J gene TRBJ2-7, with D possibly TRBD2 on 7 matching bases. The CDR3 covers 13 residues. V lost 6 bases to trimming and J lost 2 bases, with 11 bases between them. Germline loops: CDR1 SNHLY, CDR2 FYNNEI. CDR3: CASRWGGPYEQYF. CDR3 DNA: TGTGCCAGCAGATGGGGGGGCCCCTACGAGCAGTACTTC.

The genes are TRBV5-8 and TRBJ1-1; TRBD1 matches at 8 bases. The CDR3 extends over 16 amino acids. The germline CDR1 and CDR2 sequences are SGHTS and YDEGEE. The trim removed 4 bases at V and 6 bases at J, leaving 14 bases unmatched. CDR3 bases: TGTGCCAGCAGCCTAGACAGGGGTAGTGAACACGCTGAAGCTTTCTTT. It encodes CASSLDRGSEHAEAFF.

The rearrangement uses TRBV21-1 and TRBJ2-7; TRBD1, as called in the table, went unchecked against the DNA. TRBV21-1 constitutes a pseudogene. This CDR3 has 13 amino acids. CDR3 in DNA: TGTGCCAGCCACAAGTACAGGGACTACGAGCAGTACTTC. Its translation is CASHKYRDYEQYF.

This clone was observed a handful of times. The genes are TRBV9 and TRBJ1-1, with a weak D call TRBD1 (6 bases). From germline, CDR1 is SGDLS and CDR2 YYNGEE. The CDR3 is made up of 17 amino acids. Trimming took off 1 base at V and 2 bases at J, with 18 bases between the two ends. The CDR3 reads CASSVTLTDRFNTEAFF. The CDR3 DNA reads TGTGCCAGCAGCGTAACCTTGACTGACAGGTTCAACACTGAAGCTTTCTTT. The full variable domain, completed using reference TRBV9 and TRBJ1-1, is DSGVTQTPKHLITATGQRVTLRCSPRSGDLSVYWYQQSLDQGLQFLIQYYNGEERAKGNILERFSAQQFPDLHSELNLSSLELGDSALYFCASSVTLTDRFNTEAFFGQGTRLTVV.

The chain carries TRBV10-2 and TRBJ2-7; 7 nucleotides align to TRBD2. The trim removed 5 bases at V and 1 base at J, leaving 2 bases unmatched. Germline assignment: CDR1 WSHSY and CDR2 SAAADI. This CDR3 contains 13 residues. CDR3 amino acids: CASSNSGSYEQYF. Written as DNA, the CDR3 is TGCGCCAGCAGTAATAGCGGGTCCTACGAGCAGTACTTC.

The rearrangement uses TRBV2 and TRBJ2-1; D is ambiguous. The germline V gene has CDR1 SNHLY and CDR2 FYNNEI. V was cut by 8 bases and J by 0 bases, with 8 bases left in between. The CDR3 is 13 amino acids. CDR3 DNA: TGTGCCAGCCACAGACGCTCCTACAATGAGCAGTTCTTC. The encoded protein is CASHRRSYNEQFF.

This clone was found once. The V gene is TRBV28, the J gene TRBJ1-5, with 9 bases aligning to TRBD1. CDR3 length: 15 residues. Germline CDR1 reads MDHEN; CDR2 reads SYDVKM. Unmatched junction bases numbered 1, after V lost 2 bases and J lost 2 bases. CDR3 in DNA: TGTGCCAGCAGTTTAAGGACAGGGGGCAATCAGCCCCAGCATTTT. The encoded protein is CASSLRTGGNQPQHF.

The chain joins TRBV6-4 to TRBJ2-2; 8 nucleotides line up with TRBD1. This CDR3 has 14 amino acids. The V gene end was trimmed by 6 bases and the J gene end by 4 bases; junction bases not matched to a gene: 4. CDR1 is MRHNA and CDR2 is SNTAGT in the germline V gene. The CDR3 here is CASSRQGSTGELFF. The CDR3 DNA reads as TGTGCCAGCAGCCGACAGGGGAGCACCGGGGAGCTGTTTTTT.

The chain couples TRBV7-6 to TRBJ2-1; possible D gene TRBD2, 6 bases. The CDR3 loop spans 18 amino acids. Germline CDR1 SGHVS, CDR2 FNYEAQ. V was clipped by 3 bases and J by 1 base, with 19 bases between them. The CDR3 nucleotides are TGTGCCAGCAGCTTTGGGACTTCCCAAGGTTGGTCCTACAATGAGCAGTTCTTC. Its protein is CASSFGTSQGWSYNEQFF. Full variable domain (remainder filled in from reference TRBV7-6 and TRBJ2-1): GAGVSQSPRYKVTKRGQDVALRCDPISGHVSLYWYRQALGQGPEFLTYFNYEAQQDKSGLPNDRFSAERPEGSISTLTIQRTEQRDSAMYRCASSFGTSQGWSYNEQFFGPGTRLTVL.

The CDR3 bases are TGTGCGGCAGGCCCAGGGACTAGCACTGAGCAGTTCTTC. Translated: CAAGPGTSTEQFF. This chain joins TRBV25-1 and TRBJ2-1, with TRBD2 matching 9 bases. Germline CDR1 MGHDK, CDR2 SYGVNS. This CDR3 is 13 amino acids long.

This chain joins TRBV7-9 and TRBJ2-7; 8 bases match TRBD2. The CDR3 has 15 amino acids. Germline V gene lookup returns CDR1 SEHNR and CDR2 FQNEAQ (reference sequence). The ends lost 2 bases at V and 1 base at J; junction bases unmatched: 4. CDR3 loop: CASSLPSGSSYEQYF. Written as DNA, the CDR3 is TGTGCCAGCAGCTTACCAAGCGGGAGTTCCTACGAGCAGTACTTC.

The genes are TRBV12-3 or TRBV12-4 and TRBJ1-5, with 7 bases lining up with TRBD1. This CDR3 contains 13 residues. V was pared by 6 bases and J by 4 bases, with 3 bases of the junction left unmatched. The CDR3 spells CASRDRANQPQHF. CDR3 sequence (DNA): TGTGCCAGCAGAGACAGGGCTAATCAGCCCCAGCATTTT.

This chain uses TRBV28 with TRBJ2-5; 7 nucleotides align to TRBD1. The CDR3 covers 15 residues. J lost 5 bases, V lost 3 bases, and 9 bases had no gene match. Germline-derived CDR1 and CDR2 are MDHEN and SYDVKM. This CDR3 reads CASSFGTDHTETQYF. The CDR3 DNA is TGTGCCAGCAGTTTTGGGACAGACCACACGGAGACCCAGTACTTC.

The rearrangement links TRBV3-1 (or the pseudogene TRBV3-2) to TRBJ2-7, with 14 positions matching TRBD2. Germline values: CDR1 LGHDT, CDR2 YNNKEL (reference sequence). CDR3 length: 18 residues. Unmatched junction bases numbered 9, after V lost 1 base and J lost 4 bases. The CDR3, as DNA: TGTGCCAGCAGCCAAGGATCGGGACTAGCGGGAGCTCGGTACGAGCAGTACTTC. As protein: CASSQGSGLAGARYEQYF.

The rearrangement uses TRBV4-1 and TRBJ1-5, with a tentative D call TRBD1 (5 bases). CDR3 size: 16 residues. CDR1 MGHRA and CDR2 YSYEKL come from the germline V gene. Trimming removed 4 bases from V and 4 bases from J, with 17 bases in between. The CDR3 nucleotides are TGCGCCAGCAGCCTAGAACCGGGACTCCTAAATCAGCCCCAGCATTTT. Its translation: CASSLEPGLLNQPQHF.

The CDR3 DNA reads as TGTGCCAGCAGGCTGGACACTGTCGCGGGGGGGAGAGCTTTCTTT. Translation: CASRLDTVAGGRAFF. The chain employs TRBV27 and TRBJ1-1, with a weak D call TRBD1 (5 bases). V lost 6 bases and J 10 bases, leaving 24 bases between the germline ends. CDR3 length: 15 residues. Germline assignment: CDR1 MNHEY and CDR2 SMNVEV (reference sequence).

Turning to this clone: A read error may produce the germline difference seen at one junction end. The chain is built from TRBV7-2 and TRBJ1-2, with 7 bases that match TRBD1. CDR3 length: 11 residues. Per germline, CDR1 SGHTA and CDR2 FQGNSA. The CDR3, as DNA: TGTGCCAGCAGCCCGTTCGACAGGGTATCCTTC. Protein product: CASSPFDRVSF.

This clone was seen just once. The junction does not match germline at one end; this may be a read error. This chain connects TRBV27 to TRBJ2-1; 10 bases align to TRBD2. This CDR3 comprises 15 residues. Germline CDR1 reads MNHEY; CDR2 reads SMNVEV (reference sequence). The CDR3 sequence: CASSLGTSAYNEQFF. CDR3 coding DNA: TGTGCCAGCAGTTTGGGGACTAGCGCCTATAATGAGCAGTTCTTC.

This chain links TRBV18 with TRBJ2-7; perhaps TRBD1 as D (5 bases). The CDR3 totals 16 residues. V lost 3 bases, J lost 0 bases, and 15 bases lay in between. The germline CDR1 and CDR2 sequences are KGHSH and LQKENI. The CDR3 here is CASSPGQPRSSYEQYF. CDR3 in DNA: TGTGCCAGCTCACCGGGGCAGCCTCGGAGCTCCTACGAGCAGTACTTC.

The chain is built from TRBV5-1 and TRBJ1-2; D is perhaps TRBD1 (5 bases). The germline gives CDR1 SGHRS, CDR2 YFSETQ. The V gene lost 4 bases and the J gene lost 4 bases, with 11 bases spanning the gap. This CDR3 contains 13 residues. CDR3 region: CASSITGFYGYTF. The CDR3 DNA is TGCGCCAGCAGCATTACAGGATTCTATGGCTACACCTTC.

The table lists this clone with a count of one. The chain combines TRBV29-1 with TRBJ2-2, with unresolved D. The CDR3 covers 13 residues. CDR1 and CDR2 from the germline V gene are SQVTM and ANQGSEA. Trimming shortened V by 0 bases and J by 7 bases, and 9 bases separated the two germline ends. The CDR3 nucleotides are TGCAGCGTTGAAGAAGATAGTGTCGGGGAGCTGTTTTTT. Translated: CSVEEDSVGELFF.

The V call is TRBV15, the J call TRBJ1-5; D is unresolved. The CDR3 spans 15 residues. Germline CDR1 and CDR2: LNHNV and YYDKDF (reference sequence). Trimming pared 4 bases from V and 4 bases from J, leaving 14 bases between. CDR3 loop: CATSTPGGPNQPQHF. The CDR3 nucleotides read TGTGCCACCAGCACCCCGGGAGGACCTAATCAGCCCCAGCATTTT.

The chain carries TRBV28 and TRBJ1-1; the match to TRBD1 covers 7 bases. This CDR3 is 12 amino acids long. The germline CDR1 and CDR2 sequences are MDHEN and SYDVKM. V was pared by 8 bases and J by 7 bases, with 7 bases of the junction left unmatched. The CDR3 DNA is TGTGCCAGCTGGGACAGCTTATTTGAAGCTTTCTTT. This encodes CASWDSLFEAFF. The full variable domain, in which reference TRBV28 and TRBJ1-1 provide the parts outside the CDR3, is DVKVTQSSRYLVKRTGEKVFLECVQDMDHENMFWYRQDPGLGLRLIYFSYDVKMKEKGDIPEGYSVSREKKERFSLILESASTNQTSMYLCASWDSLFEAFFGQGTRLTVV.